This TCR beta chain derives from a study of CD8+ T cells in alopecia areata (dated by TCRdb to 2016 to 2019). A note on the overall study: In both human patients and the C3H/HeJ mouse model, the study applied high-throughput TCRbeta sequencing to look at T cell clonal expansion in alopecia areata. Scalp tissue and sorted CD4+ and CD8+ peripheral blood T cells from patchy and totalis/universalis alopecia areata patients and from healthy controls were covered by human TCRbeta sequencing. Scalp clonality was compared among normal scalp (n=4), patchy alopecia areata scalp (n=8), and alopecia totalis/universalis scalp (n=8). The RNA source kit depended on sample type: the PAXgene miRNA kit for fixed scalp, the miRNeasy kit for PBMCs, and the RNeasy kit for mouse skin. TCRbeta CDR3 regions were amplified by immunoSEQ multiplex PCR with 35 Vbeta forward and 13 Jbeta reverse primers.

Overall study outcomes, separate from this receptor: TCR sequences shared between patients were less clear than in mice, possibly partly because of HLA diversity in the patient population. Scalp TCR repertoire analysis is complicated because resident alphabeta T cells in normal human skin are also sequenced, whereas mouse skin is dominated by gammadelta T cells. Lesional scalp, especially in alopecia totalis/universalis, showed higher clonality and more expanded CD8+ clones than normal scalp, suggesting antigenic drive.

A note on this clone: This receptor's antigen is unknown. Per-nucleotide qualities are absent, and no much larger clonotype sits a single base away.

CDR1 SGDLS and CDR2 YYNGEE are derived from the germline V gene. The CDR3 measures 15 amino acids from cysteine to phenylalanine. Only CDR3 DNA remains: 45 bases, in frame from the first base. Compared with germline, V lacks 3 bases and J lacks 0 bases; bases without a gene match: 5. Peripheral blood and lesional scalp punch biopsies were obtained from patients with alopecia areata. PBMCs were isolated by density centrifugation and stained for CD3, CD4 and CD8, after which CD4+ and CD8+ T cells were sorted on a FACSAria. As part of a multicenter biomarker study, untreated alopecia areata patients were recruited. Blood CD8+ T cells from a handful of biomarker-study patients were further sorted into NKG2D-low and NKG2D-high fractions. The method behind the library was the immunoSEQ multiplex PCR assay. For TCR sequencing, RNA was extracted from every sample and reverse transcribed into cDNA to serve as template. SuperScript III was used to make first-strand cDNA, primed with a 2:1 mix of oligo-dT and random hexamers. A synthetic immune receptor repertoire was used to measure amplification bias, and any remaining bias was corrected computationally. As for the authors' bioinformatics: Raw reads were preprocessed to remove errors, and CDR3 was defined by IMGT conventions from the conserved cysteine to phenylalanine. Clonality was computed as 1 minus the Shannon entropy, with the entropy normalized by log2 of the number of productive unique TCRs. Whether scalp clones were CD4 or CD8 was inferred by matching scalp TCRbeta sequences against CD4 and CD8 repertoires sorted from blood. Entries here come from immuneACCESS through TCRdb and include only in-frame sequences with V and J called. Some clones fail to appear in such tables; in the studies checked, an unresolved V gene covers under half of the shortfall, and the cause of the remainder is unknown. V and J calls and clone size are as listed in that table; D and trimming were resolved from the DNA. The sample table lists 60,000 to 65,000 clones, roughly 45% of them with a count of one. 51% of the sample goes to the ten largest clones.

The V and J segments used are TRBV9 and TRBJ1-1; TRBD1 fits 7 bases in the junction. This receptor was identified in a human donor with alopecia areata. Sequencing input: NKG2D-low CD8+ T cells sorted from blood. This specimen's cell subset or site label, per the study, means: sorted CD8+ NKG2D-low blood T cells. In nucleotides, the sequence is TGTGCCAGCAGCGATGGGACAGCCCTGAACACTGAAGCTTTCTTT. The encoded protein is CASSDGTALNTEAFF.